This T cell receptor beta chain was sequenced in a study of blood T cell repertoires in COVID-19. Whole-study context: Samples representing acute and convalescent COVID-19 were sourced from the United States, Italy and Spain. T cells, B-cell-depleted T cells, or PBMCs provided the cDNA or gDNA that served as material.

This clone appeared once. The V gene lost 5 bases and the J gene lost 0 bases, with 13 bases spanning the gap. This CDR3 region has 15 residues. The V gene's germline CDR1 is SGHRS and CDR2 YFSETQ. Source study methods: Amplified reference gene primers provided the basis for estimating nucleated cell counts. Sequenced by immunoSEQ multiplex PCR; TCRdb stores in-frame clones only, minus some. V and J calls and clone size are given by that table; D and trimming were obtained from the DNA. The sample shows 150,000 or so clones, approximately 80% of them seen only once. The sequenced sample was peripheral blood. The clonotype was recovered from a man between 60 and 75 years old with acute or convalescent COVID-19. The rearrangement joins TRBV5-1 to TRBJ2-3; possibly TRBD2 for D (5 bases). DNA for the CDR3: TGCGCCAGCAGTGCCAGCGGACCTAGCACAGATACGCAGTATTTT. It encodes CASSASGPSTDTQYF. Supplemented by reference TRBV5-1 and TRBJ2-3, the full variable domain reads KAGVTQTPRYLIKTRGQQVTLSCSPISGHRSVSWYQQTPGQGLQFLFEYFSETQRNKGNFPGRFSGRQFSNSRSEMNVSTLELGDSALYLCASSASGPSTDTQYFGPGTRLTVL.